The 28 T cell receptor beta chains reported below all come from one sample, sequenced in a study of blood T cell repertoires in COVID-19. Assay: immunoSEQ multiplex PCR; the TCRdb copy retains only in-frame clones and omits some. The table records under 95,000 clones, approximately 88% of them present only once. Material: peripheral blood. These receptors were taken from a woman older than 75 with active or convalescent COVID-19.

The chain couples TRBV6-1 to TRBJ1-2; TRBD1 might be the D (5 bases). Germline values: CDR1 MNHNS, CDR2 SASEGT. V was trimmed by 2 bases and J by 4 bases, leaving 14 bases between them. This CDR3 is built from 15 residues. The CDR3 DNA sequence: TGTGCCAGCAGTGAAATGGTAGGGGAGGCCTATGGCTACACCTTC. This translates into CASSEMVGEAYGYTF.

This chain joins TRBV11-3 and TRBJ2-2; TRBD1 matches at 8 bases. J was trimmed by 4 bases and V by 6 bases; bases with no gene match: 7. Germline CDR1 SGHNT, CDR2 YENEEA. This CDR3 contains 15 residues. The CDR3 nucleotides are TGTGCCAGCAGTCAGGACAGGGCGATCACCGGGGAGCTGTTTTTT. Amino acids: CASSQDRAITGELFF.

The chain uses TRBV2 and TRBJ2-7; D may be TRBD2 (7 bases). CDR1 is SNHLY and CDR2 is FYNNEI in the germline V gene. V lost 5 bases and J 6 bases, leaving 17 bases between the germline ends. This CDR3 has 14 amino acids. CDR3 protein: CASSYLGGQSEQYF. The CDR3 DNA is TGTGCCAGCAGTTATCTCGGGGGGCAATCCGAGCAGTACTTC.

CDR3 amino acids: CASSKDREVSTEAFF. The CDR3, as DNA: TGTGCCAGCAGTAAGGACAGGGAGGTAAGCACTGAAGCTTTCTTT. The chain links TRBV27 to TRBJ1-1; 8 positions match TRBD1. Per germline, CDR1 MNHEY and CDR2 SMNVEV (reference sequence). J lost 4 bases, V lost 5 bases, and 9 bases had no gene match. The CDR3 has 15 residues.

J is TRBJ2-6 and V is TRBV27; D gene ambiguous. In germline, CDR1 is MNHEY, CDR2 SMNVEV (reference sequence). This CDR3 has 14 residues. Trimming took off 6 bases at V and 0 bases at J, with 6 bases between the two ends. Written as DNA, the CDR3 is TGTGCCAGCAGCCTTAGCTCTGGGGCCAACGTCCTGACTTTC. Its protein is CASSLSSGANVLTF.

The CDR3 reads CASSLDPGQETQYF. DNA of the CDR3: TGTGCCAGCAGCTTAGACCCAGGCCAAGAGACCCAGTACTTC. The chain couples TRBV11-2 to TRBJ2-5, with unresolved D. Germline CDR1 and CDR2: SGHAT and FQNNGV. Between the trimmed V and J ends, which lost 0 bases and 1 base, there was a span of 6 bases. The CDR3 length is 14 residues.

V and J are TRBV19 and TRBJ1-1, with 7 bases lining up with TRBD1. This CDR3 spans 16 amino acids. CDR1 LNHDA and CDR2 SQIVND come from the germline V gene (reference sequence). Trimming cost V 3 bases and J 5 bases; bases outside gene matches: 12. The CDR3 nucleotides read TGTGCCAGTAGTATGTTCCGGCAGGGGGTATGGACTGAAGCTTTCTTT. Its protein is CASSMFRQGVWTEAFF.

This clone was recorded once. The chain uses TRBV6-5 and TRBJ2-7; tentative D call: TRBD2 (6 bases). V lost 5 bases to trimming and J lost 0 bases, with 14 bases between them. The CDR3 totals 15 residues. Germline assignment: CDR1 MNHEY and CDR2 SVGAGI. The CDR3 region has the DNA TGTGCCAGCAGTCGGGACTCCTCCGTCTCCTACGAGCAGTACTTC. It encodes CASSRDSSVSYEQYF.

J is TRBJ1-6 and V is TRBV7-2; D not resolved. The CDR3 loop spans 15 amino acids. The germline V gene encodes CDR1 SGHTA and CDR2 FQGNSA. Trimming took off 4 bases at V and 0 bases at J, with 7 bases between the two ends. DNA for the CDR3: TGTGCCAGCAGCTATAGGAGCTCCTATAATTCACCCCTCCACTTT. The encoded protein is CASSYRSSYNSPLHF.

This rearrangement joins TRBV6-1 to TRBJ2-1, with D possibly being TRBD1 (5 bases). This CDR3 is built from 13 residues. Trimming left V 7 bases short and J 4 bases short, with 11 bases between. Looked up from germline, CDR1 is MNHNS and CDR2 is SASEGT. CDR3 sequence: CASISAGYNEQFF. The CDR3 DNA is TGTGCCAGCATTTCGGCAGGGTACAATGAGCAGTTCTTC.

CDR3 in amino acids: CASSSPGGDNSPLHF. The CDR3 nucleotides read TGCGCCAGCAGCAGCCCGGGGGGCGATAATTCACCCCTCCACTTT. The chain recombines TRBV5-1 with TRBJ1-6, with D possibly matching TRBD1 (6 bases). V was cut by 4 bases and J by 5 bases, with 13 bases left in between. Germline lookup yields CDR1 SGHRS and CDR2 YFSETQ. The CDR3 extends over 15 amino acids.

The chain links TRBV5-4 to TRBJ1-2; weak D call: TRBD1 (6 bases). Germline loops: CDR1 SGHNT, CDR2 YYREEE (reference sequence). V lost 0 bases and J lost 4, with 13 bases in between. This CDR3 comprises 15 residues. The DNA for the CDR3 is TGTGCCAGCAGCTTGGTGGGAGAGGGGGTCTATGGCTACACCTTC. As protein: CASSLVGEGVYGYTF.

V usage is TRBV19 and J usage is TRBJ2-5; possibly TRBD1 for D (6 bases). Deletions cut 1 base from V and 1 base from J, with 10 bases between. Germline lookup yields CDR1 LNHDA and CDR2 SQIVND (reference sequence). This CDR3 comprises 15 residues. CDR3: CASSIGGQVQETQYF. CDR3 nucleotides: TGTGCCAGTAGTATAGGGGGGCAGGTCCAAGAGACCCAGTACTTC.

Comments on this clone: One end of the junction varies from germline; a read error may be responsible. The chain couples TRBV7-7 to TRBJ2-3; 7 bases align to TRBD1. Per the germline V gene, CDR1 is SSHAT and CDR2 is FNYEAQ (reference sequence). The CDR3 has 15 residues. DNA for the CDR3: TGTGCTAGCAGCCGGGGACAGATAAACACAGATACGCAGTATTTT. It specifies CASSRGQINTDTQYF.

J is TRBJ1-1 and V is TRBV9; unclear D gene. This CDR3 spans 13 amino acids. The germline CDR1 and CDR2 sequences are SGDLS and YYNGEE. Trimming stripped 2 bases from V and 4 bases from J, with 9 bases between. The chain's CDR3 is CASSVSGVTEAFF. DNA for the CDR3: TGTGCCAGCAGCGTTTCCGGGGTCACTGAAGCTTTCTTT.

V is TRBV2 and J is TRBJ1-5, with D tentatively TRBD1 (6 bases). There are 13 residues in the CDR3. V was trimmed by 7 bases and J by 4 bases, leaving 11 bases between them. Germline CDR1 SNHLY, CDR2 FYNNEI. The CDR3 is CASTGQGNQPQHF. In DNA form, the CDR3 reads TGTGCCAGCACGGGACAAGGTAATCAGCCCCAGCATTTT. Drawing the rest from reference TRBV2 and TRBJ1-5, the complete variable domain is EPEVTQTPSHQVTQMGQEVILRCVPISNHLYFYWYRQILGQKVEFLVSFYNNEISEKSEIFDDQFSVERPDGSNFTLKIRSTKLEDSAMYFCASTGQGNQPQHFGDGTRLSIL.

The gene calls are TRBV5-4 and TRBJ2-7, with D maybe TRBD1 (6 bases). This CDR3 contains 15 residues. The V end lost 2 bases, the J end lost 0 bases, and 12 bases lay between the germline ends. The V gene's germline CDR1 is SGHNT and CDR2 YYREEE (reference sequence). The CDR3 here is CASSFNRASSYEQYF. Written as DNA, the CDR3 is TGTGCCAGCAGCTTCAACAGGGCTTCCTCCTACGAGCAGTACTTC.

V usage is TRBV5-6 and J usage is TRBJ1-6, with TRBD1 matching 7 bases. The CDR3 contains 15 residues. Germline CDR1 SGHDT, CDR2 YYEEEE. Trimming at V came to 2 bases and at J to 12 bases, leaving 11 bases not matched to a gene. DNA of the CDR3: TGTGCCAGCAGCTTCTCTCGGACAGGAGGATTACCCCTCCACTTT. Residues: CASSFSRTGGLPLHF.

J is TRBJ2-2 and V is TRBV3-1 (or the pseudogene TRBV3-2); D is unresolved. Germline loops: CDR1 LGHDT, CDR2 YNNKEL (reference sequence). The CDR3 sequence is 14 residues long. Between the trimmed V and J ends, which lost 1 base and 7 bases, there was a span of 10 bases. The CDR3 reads CASSQGRAHGELFF. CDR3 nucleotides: TGTGCCAGCAGCCAAGGTCGCGCGCACGGGGAGCTGTTTTTT.

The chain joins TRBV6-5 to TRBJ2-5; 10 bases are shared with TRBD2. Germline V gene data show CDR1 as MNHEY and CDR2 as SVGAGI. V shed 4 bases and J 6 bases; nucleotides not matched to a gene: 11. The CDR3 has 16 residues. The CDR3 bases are TGTGCCAGCAGTTTTCCTAGCGGGGGTAGTCGGAAGACCCAGTACTTC. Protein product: CASSFPSGGSRKTQYF.

In DNA form, the CDR3 reads TGCGCCAGCAGCGTCGAGCGGGACTACAATGAGCAGTTCTTC. It is translated as CASSVERDYNEQFF. This rearrangement joins TRBV5-1 to TRBJ2-1; the match to TRBD2 covers 7 bases. The germline gives CDR1 SGHRS, CDR2 YFSETQ. This CDR3 comprises 14 residues. V lost 4 bases, J lost 3 bases, and 4 bases stayed unmatched.

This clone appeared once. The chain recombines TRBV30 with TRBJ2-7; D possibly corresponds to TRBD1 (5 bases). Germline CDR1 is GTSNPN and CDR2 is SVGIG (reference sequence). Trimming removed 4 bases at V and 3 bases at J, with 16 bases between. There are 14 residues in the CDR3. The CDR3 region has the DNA TGTGCCTGGACCCCCGAGACAGAAGGCTACGAGCAGTACTTC. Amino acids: CAWTPETEGYEQYF.

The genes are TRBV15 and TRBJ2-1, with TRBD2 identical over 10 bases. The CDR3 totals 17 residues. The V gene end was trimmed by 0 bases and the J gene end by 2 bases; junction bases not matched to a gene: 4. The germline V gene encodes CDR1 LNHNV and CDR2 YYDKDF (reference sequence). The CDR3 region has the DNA TGTGCCACCAGCAGAGATAGACTAGCGGGTCCCTACAATGAGCAGTTCTTC. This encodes CATSRDRLAGPYNEQFF.

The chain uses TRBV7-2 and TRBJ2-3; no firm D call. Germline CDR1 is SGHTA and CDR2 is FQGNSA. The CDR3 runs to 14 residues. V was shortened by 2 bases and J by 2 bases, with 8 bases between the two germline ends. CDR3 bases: TGTGCCAGCAGCTTAACACAGAACACAGATACGCAGTATTTT. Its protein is CASSLTQNTDTQYF.

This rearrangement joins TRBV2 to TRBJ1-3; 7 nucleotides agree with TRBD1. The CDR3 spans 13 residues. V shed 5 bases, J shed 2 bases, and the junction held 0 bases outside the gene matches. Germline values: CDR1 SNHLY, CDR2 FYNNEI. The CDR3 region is CASSQGAGNTIYF. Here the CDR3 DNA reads TGTGCCAGCAGTCAGGGGGCTGGAAACACCATATATTTT.

DNA of the CDR3: TGTGCCACCAGTGAGCCCCGAGCGGGTCCAGGTTTTTTGAATGAGCAGTTCTTC. Amino acids: CATSEPRAGPGFLNEQFF. The J gene is TRBJ2-1, the V gene TRBV24-1; D possibly corresponds to TRBD2 (6 bases). The CDR3 totals 18 residues. CDR1 and CDR2 (germline): KGHDR, SFDVKD. Between the trimmed V and J ends, which lost 4 bases and 7 bases, there was a span of 25 bases.

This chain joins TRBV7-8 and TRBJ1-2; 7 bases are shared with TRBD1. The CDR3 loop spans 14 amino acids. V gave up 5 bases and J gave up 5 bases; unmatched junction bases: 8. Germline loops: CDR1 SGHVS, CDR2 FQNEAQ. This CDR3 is CASSPTGWGYGYTF. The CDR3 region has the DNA TGTGCCAGCAGCCCGACAGGGTGGGGGTATGGCTACACCTTC. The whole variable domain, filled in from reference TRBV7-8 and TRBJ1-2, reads GAGVSQSPRYKVAKRGQDVALRCDPISGHVSLFWYQQALGQGPEFLTYFQNEAQLDKSGLPSDRFFAERPEGSVSTLKIQRTQQEDSAVYLCASSPTGWGYGYTFGSGTRLTVV.

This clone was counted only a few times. The CDR3 DNA reads TGTGCCAGCAGTTTATGGGGATGGGACATGAACACTGAAGCTTTCTTT. Its translation is CASSLWGWDMNTEAFF. The chain couples TRBV28 to TRBJ1-1; D perhaps matches TRBD1 (6 bases). Looked up from germline, CDR1 is MDHEN and CDR2 is SYDVKM. V lost 0 bases and J 0 bases, leaving 11 bases between the germline ends. The CDR3 sequence is 16 residues long.